This T cell receptor beta chain was observed in a study of cytomegalovirus exposure and HLA in healthy donors. On the study more broadly: There were some 400 genotyped donors. Of these, roughly 80% fell in the genetic ancestry cluster associated with self-reported Caucasian donors. Whole-study results and caveats: Earlier analysis yielded a pattern in which most TCR beta V segments were productive about 87% or about 30% of the time. Later, an analysis found that common viral pathogens appeared to be linked with several of the most significant clusters.

Regarding this clone: No antigen is known for it.

The CDR3 is made up of 19 amino acids. From germline, CDR1 is SNHLY and CDR2 FYNNEI. Trimming took 6 bases from V and 0 from J, leaving 24 bases between them. PCR employed 60 Vbeta and 13 Jbeta primers. The method was immunoSEQ multiplex PCR; TCRdb's version includes in-frame clones alone and lacks a portion of them. The table shows around 110,000 clones, with around two thirds occurring only once. The sequence derives from a woman aged 40-49 years in good health and CMV-seropositive. This rearrangement joins TRBV2 to TRBJ2-1; maybe TRBD1 (5 bases). Sequenced material: PBMCs. The CDR3 region is CASRLSTLDSASSYNEQFF. DNA for the CDR3: TGTGCCAGCAGACTCAGTACCCTCGACAGTGCGAGCTCCTACAATGAGCAGTTCTTC.